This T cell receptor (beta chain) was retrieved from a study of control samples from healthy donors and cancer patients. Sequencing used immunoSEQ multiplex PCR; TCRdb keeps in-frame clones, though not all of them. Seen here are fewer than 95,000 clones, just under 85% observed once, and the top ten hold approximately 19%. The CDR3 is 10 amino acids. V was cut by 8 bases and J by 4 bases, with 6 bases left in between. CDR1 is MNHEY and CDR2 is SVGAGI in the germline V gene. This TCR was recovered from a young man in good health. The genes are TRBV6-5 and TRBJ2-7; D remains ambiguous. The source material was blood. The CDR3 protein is CASALYEQYF. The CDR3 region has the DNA TGTGCCAGCGCATTATACGAGCAGTACTTC.